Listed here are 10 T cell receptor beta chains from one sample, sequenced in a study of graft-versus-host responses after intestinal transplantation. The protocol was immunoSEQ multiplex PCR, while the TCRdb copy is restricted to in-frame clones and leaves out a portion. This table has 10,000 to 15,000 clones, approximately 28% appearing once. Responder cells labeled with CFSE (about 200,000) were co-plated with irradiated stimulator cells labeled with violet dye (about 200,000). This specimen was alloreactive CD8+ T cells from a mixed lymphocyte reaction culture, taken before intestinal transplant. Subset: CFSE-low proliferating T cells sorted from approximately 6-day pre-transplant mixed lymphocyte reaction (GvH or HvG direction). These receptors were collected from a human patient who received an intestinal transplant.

In nucleotides, the CDR3 is TGTGCCAGCAGTTACATCCGCGGGATTAAGCAGTTCTTC. This translates into CASSYIRGIKQFF. The chain carries TRBV6-5 and TRBJ2-1; D perhaps matches TRBD2 (6 bases). Germline V gene data show CDR1 as MNHEY and CDR2 as SVGAGI. The CDR3 is 13 residues long. Trimming left V 2 bases short and J 11 bases short, with 13 bases between.

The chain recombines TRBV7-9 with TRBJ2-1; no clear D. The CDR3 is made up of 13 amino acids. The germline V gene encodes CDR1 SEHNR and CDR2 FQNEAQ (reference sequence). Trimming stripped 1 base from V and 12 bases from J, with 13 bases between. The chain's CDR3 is CASSLVWVGRQFF. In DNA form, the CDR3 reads TGTGCCAGCAGCTTAGTATGGGTAGGGCGGCAGTTCTTC.

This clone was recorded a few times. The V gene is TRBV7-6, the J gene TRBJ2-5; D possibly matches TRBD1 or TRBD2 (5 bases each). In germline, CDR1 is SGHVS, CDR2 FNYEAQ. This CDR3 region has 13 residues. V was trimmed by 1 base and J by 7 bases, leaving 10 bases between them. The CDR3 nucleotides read TGTGCCAGCAGCTTAGGACAGAGGGGGACCCAGTACTTC. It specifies CASSLGQRGTQYF.

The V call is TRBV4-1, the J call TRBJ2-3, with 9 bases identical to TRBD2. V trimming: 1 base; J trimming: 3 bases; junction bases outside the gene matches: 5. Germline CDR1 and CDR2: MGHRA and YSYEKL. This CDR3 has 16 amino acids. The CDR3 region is CASSQGPAGGTDTQYF. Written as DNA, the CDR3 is TGCGCCAGCAGCCAAGGCCCAGCGGGAGGAACAGATACGCAGTATTTT.

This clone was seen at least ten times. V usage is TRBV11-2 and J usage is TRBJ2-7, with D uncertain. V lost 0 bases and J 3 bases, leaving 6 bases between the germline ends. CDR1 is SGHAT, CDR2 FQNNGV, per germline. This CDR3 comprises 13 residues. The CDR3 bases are TGTGCCAGCAGCTTAGACACCAGCTACGAGCAGTACTTC. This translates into CASSLDTSYEQYF.

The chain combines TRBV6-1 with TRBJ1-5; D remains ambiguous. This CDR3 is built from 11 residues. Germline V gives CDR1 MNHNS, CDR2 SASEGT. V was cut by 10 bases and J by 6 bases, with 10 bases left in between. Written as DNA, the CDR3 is TGTGCCACGGGGTGGGGTCAGCCCCAGCATTTT. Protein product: CATGWGQPQHF.

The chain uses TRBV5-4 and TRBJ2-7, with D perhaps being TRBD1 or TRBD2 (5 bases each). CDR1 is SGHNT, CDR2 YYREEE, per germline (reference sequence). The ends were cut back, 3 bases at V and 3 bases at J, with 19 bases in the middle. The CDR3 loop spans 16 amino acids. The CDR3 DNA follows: TGTGCCAGCAGCTCTTTTTCCGGGACGGAAGGCTACGAGCAGTACTTC. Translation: CASSSFSGTEGYEQYF.

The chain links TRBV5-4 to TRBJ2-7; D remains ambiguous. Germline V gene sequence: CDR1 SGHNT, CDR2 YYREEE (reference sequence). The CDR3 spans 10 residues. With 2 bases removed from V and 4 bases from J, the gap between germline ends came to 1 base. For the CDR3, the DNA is TGTGCCAGCAGCTTATACGAGCAGTACTTC. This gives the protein CASSLYEQYF.

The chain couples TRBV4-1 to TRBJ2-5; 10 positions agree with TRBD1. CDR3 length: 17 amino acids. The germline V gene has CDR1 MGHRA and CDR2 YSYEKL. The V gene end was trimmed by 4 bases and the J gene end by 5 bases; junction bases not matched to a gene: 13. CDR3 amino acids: CASSPRRDRGWSETQYF. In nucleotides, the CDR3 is TGCGCCAGCAGCCCCCGTCGGGACAGGGGATGGTCGGAGACCCAGTACTTC.

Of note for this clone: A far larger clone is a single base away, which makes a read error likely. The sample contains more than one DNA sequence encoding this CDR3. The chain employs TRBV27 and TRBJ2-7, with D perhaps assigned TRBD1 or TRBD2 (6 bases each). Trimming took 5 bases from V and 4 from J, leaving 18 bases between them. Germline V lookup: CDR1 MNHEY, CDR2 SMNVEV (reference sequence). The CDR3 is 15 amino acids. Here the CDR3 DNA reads TGTGCCAGCAGTCTAGGGAGGACAGCCCTTTACGAGCAGTACTTC. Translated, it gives CASSLGRTALYEQYF.